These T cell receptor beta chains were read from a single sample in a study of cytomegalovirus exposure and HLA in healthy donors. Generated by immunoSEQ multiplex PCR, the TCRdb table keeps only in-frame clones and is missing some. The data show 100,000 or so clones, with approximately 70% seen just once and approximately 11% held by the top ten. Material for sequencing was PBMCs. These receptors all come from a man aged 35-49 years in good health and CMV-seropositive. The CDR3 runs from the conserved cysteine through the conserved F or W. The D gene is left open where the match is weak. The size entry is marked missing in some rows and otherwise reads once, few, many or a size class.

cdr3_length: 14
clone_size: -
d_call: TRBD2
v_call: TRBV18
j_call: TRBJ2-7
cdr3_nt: TGTGCCAGCTCATCAGCAGGGACTACCTACGAGCAGTACTTC
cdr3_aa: CASSSAGTTYEQYF

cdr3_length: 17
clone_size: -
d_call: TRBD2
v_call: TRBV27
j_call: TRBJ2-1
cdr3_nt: TGTGCCAGCAGCCACCTCGACGTAGCGGGACCCTACAATGAGCAGTTCTTC
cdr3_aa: CASSHLDVAGPYNEQFF

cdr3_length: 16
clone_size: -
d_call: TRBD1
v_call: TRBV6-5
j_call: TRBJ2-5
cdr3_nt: TGTGCCAGCAGTTACTCGGGACAGGGCCACCAAGAGACCCAGTACTTC
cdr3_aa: CASSYSGQGHQETQYF

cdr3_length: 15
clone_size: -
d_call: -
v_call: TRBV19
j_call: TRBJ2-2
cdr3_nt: TGTGCCAGTAGTACCCAGGGGAATCTAGCCGGGGAGCTGTTTTTT
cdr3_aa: CASSTQGNLAGELFF

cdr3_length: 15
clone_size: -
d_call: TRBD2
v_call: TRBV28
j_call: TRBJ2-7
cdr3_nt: TGTGCCAGCAGGGGACTAGCGGAGGCCTCCTACGAGCAGTACTTC
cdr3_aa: CASRGLAEASYEQYF

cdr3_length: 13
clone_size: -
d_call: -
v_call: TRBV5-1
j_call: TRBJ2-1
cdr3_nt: TGCGCCAGCAGCTTATCAGTAACCAATGAGCAGTTCTTC
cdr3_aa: CASSLSVTNEQFF

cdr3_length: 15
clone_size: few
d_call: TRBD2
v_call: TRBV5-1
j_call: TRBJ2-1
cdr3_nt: TGCGCCAGCAGCTTGGAACTAGCGGCGAACAATGAGCAGTTCTTC
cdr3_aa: CASSLELAANNEQFF

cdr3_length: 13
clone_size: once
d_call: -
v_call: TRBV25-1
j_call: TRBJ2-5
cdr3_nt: TGTGCCAGCAGGTCCTTAGCGGCAGAGACCCAGTACTTC
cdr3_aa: CASRSLAAETQYF

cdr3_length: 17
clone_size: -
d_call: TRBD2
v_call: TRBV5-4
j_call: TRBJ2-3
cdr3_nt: TGTGCCAGCAGCCCGAGGGGCGCGGGAGCGGGGGCAGATACGCAGTATTTT
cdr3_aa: CASSPRGAGAGADTQYF

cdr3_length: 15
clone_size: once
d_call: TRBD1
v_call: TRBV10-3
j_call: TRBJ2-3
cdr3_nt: TGTGCCATCAGTCTGGACAGGACCAGCACAGATACGCAGTATTTT
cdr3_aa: CAISLDRTSTDTQYF

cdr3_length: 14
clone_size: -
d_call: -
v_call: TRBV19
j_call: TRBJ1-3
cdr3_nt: TGTGCCAGTACGAGGGATAGCTCTGGAAACACCATATATTTT
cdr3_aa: CASTRDSSGNTIYF

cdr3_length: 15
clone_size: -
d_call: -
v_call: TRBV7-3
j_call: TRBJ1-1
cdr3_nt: TGTGCCAGCAGCTTAATTGTACAGGCCATCGTTCCGGCTTTCTTT
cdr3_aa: CASSLIVQAIVPAFF

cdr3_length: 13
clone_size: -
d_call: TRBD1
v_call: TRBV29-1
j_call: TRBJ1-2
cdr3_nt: TGCAGCGCCAGCAGGGGACAGGGGTTTGGCTACACCTTC
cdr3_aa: CSASRGQGFGYTF

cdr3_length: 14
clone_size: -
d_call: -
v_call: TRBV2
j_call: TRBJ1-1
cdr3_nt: TGTGCCAGCAGTGGTGAGGGCGCGTACACTGAAGCTTTCTTT
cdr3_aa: CASSGEGAYTEAFF

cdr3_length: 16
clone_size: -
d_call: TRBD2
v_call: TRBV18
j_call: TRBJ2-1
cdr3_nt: TGTGCCAGCTCACCAGAGGGACTAGCGGAATACAATGAGCAGTTCTTC
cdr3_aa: CASSPEGLAEYNEQFF

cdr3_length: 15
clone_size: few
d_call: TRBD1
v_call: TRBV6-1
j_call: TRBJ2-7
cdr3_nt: TGTGCCAGCAGAATGGCCGGGACAGCTCTCTACGAGCAGTACTTC
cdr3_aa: CASRMAGTALYEQYF

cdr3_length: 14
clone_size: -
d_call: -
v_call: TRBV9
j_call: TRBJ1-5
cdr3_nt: TGTGCCAGCAGCGTAGGTCTGAGCAATCAGCCCCAGCATTTT
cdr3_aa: CASSVGLSNQPQHF

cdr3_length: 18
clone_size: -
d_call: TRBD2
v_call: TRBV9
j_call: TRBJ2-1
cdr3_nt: TGTGCCAGCAGAGAGACTAGCGGGAGCCTAGGGGTCTACAATGAGCAGTTCTTC
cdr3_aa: CASRETSGSLGVYNEQFF